What follows is one TCR beta chain and its context. This specimen belongs to a study of T cells in Graves' hyperthyroidism and ophthalmopathy. Amplification of TCR beta CDR3 regions used RNA as the template. The TCR CDR3 first-round RT-PCR relied on the HTBI primer set. TCRdb itself ran the multiplex PCR reads through MiXCR, one entry per CDR3 protein. The sample shows hundreds of thousands of distinct CDR3 sequences, 15% of them seen only once. Sequenced: blood. This sequence originates from a woman under 40 with Graves' hyperthyroidism.

CDR3 DNA sequence: TGTGCCAGCCGGGGTGTTCTCTCTGGAAACACCATATATTTT. Its translation: CASRGVLSGNTIYF. The chain combines TRBV5-8 with TRBJ1-3; D remains unclear. There are 14 residues in the CDR3. Germline loops: CDR1 SGHTS, CDR2 YDEGEE. Trimming took 7 bases from V and 0 from J, leaving 11 bases between them.